Listed below are T cell receptor beta chains from one sample, sequenced in a study of long-term antiretroviral therapy in people with HIV. TCRdb keeps only in-frame clones here, not all; method: immunoSEQ multiplex PCR. Of approximately 35,000 clones in the sample, 80% to 90% were seen once. This specimen was unsorted PBMCs, taken 2.2 years after starting antiretroviral therapy. The receptors stem from a man aged 18 to 29 with HIV. The CDR3 runs from the conserved cysteine through the conserved F or W. D genes are given only for firm matches. Not every row has a clone size; where given, it reads once, few, many or a size class.

d_call	v_call	clone_size	j_call	cdr3_nt	cdr3_aa
TRBD2	TRBV7-9	NA	TRBJ2-5	TGTGCCAGCAGCTTAGGGGGGGGAGTGAAAGAGACCCAGTACTTC	CASSLGGGVKETQYF
TRBD2	TRBV11-3	NA	TRBJ2-1	TGTGCCAGCAGCCAGGGACTAGTCTATGAGCAGTTCTTC	CASSQGLVYEQFF
NA	TRBV21-1	few	TRBJ2-2	TGTGCCAGCAGCAAAAGGGACAAAACCGGGGAGCTGTTTTTT	CASSKRDKTGELFF
NA	TRBV5-6	NA	TRBJ1-2	TGTGCCAGCAGCTTTGCGGGTCCTGGGTCTAACTATGGCTACACCTTC	CASSFAGPGSNYGYTF
TRBD1	TRBV5-1	NA	TRBJ2-4	TGCGCCAGCAGCTTGGGGACAGGGATCTTGAACATTCAGTACTTC	CASSLGTGILNIQYF
NA	TRBV5-6	NA	TRBJ2-7	TGTGCCAGCAGCCGCCGGACCCTTTTTTACGAGCAGTACTTC	CASSRRTLFYEQYF
NA	TRBV29-1	NA	TRBJ2-7	TGCAGCGTTGAGGGCAGCGGCTCGTCCTACGAGCAGTACTTC	CSVEGSGSSYEQYF
NA	TRBV4-2	NA	TRBJ1-6	TGTGCCAGCAGCCAAGAAAAGCTTAATTCACCCCTCCACTTT	CASSQEKLNSPLHF
NA	TRBV7-9	NA	TRBJ1-1	TGTGCCAGCAGCCTCCTAGACGGGCGCACTGAAGCTTTCTTT	CASSLLDGRTEAFF
NA	TRBV19	NA	TRBJ2-3	TGTGCCAGTAGCAAACCAGGGGATCCAGATACGCAGTATTTT	CASSKPGDPDTQYF
NA	TRBV9	NA	TRBJ1-3	TGTGCCAGCAGCGTAGCTGCGGGTACGAACACCATATATTTT	CASSVAAGTNTIYF
NA	TRBV7-3	NA	TRBJ1-5	TGTGCCAGCAGCTCCGCCCCCGGGGGAGGGAAAAGCAATCAGCCCCAGCATTTT	CASSSAPGGGKSNQPQHF
NA	TRBV4-3	NA	TRBJ1-2	TGCGCCAGCAGCCAAGATGGGGCGGGAGCTTACTATGGCTACACCTTC	CASSQDGAGAYYGYTF
NA	TRBV5-6	NA	TRBJ1-1	TGTGCCAGCAGTGTCCAGACTGAAGCTTTCTTT	CASSVQTEAFF
NA	TRBV15	NA	TRBJ1-2	TGTGCCACCAGCAGAACGACAGGTGGCTACACCTTC	CATSRTTGGYTF
TRBD1	TRBV5-1	NA	TRBJ2-2	TGCGCCAGCAGGGACAGGGGGCCTTTCTTTAACACCGGGGAGCTGTTTTTT	CASRDRGPFFNTGELFF
TRBD1	TRBV18	NA	TRBJ2-1	TGTGCCAGCTCACCAATAGCAGGGGGAACCTACAATGAGCAGTTCTTC	CASSPIAGGTYNEQFF
NA	TRBV18	NA	TRBJ2-4	TGTGCCAGCTCACCACAAAGTGGGCCCTTAAACATTCAGTACTTC	CASSPQSGPLNIQYF
TRBD2	TRBV5-1	NA	TRBJ2-3	TGCGCCAGCAGTTTTGCCATACTTAGCGGGGAGATTAGCACAGATACGCAGTATTTT	CASSFAILSGEISTDTQYF
TRBD1	TRBV6-4	NA	TRBJ1-6	TGTGCCAGCAGTGTGGACAGGGAGTCACCCCTCCACTTT	CASSVDRESPLHF
TRBD2	TRBV7-2	large	TRBJ2-3	TGTGCCAGCAGCCTCATAGCGGGGGGGCGGGATACGCAGTATTTT	CASSLIAGGRDTQYF
TRBD1	TRBV18	NA	TRBJ1-1	TGTGCCAGCTCACCACCAGCGGACAGGGGAGAAGCTTTCTTT	CASSPPADRGEAFF
TRBD1	TRBV7-2	NA	TRBJ2-7	TGTGCCACCAAGAAACACAGGGGCGGCGAGCAGTACTTC	CATKKHRGGEQYF
TRBD1	TRBV18	NA	TRBJ1-2	TGTGCCAGCTCACCGACAGGGGCCAACTATGGCTACACCTTC	CASSPTGANYGYTF
TRBD1	TRBV6-5	NA	TRBJ2-2	TGTGCCAGCAGTGCCAGGACAGGGGTTGACGGGGAGCTGTTTTTT	CASSARTGVDGELFF
NA	TRBV6-4	NA	TRBJ2-1	TGTGCCAGCAGTGACTCCCCGGGGGCCGCGTTAAGAGAGCAGTTCTTC	CASSDSPGAALREQFF
NA	TRBV7-6	NA	TRBJ2-2	TGTGCCAGCAGCTTAGCCCAGGGCCTAATGACCGGGGAGCTGTTTTTT	CASSLAQGLMTGELFF
TRBD2	TRBV7-2	NA	TRBJ2-1	TGTGCCAGCAGCCTTAGACTAGCCCAGGGTAATGAGCAGTTCTTC	CASSLRLAQGNEQFF
NA	TRBV5-6	NA	TRBJ1-1	TGTGCCAGCAGCTTGGGGGGCGTAGTCACTGAAGCTTTCTTT	CASSLGGVVTEAFF
TRBD1	TRBV6-5	NA	TRBJ1-1	TGTGCCAGCAGTTACCCAACGACAGGGGCTGATACTGAAGCTTTCTTT	CASSYPTTGADTEAFF
TRBD1	TRBV27	NA	TRBJ2-7	TGTGCCAGCAGAACGACAGGGGGCTTCTCCTACGAGCAGTACTTC	CASRTTGGFSYEQYF
TRBD2	TRBV14	NA	TRBJ2-7	TGTGCCAGCAGCCAAGATACGAGCGGGGACTACGAGCAGTACTTC	CASSQDTSGDYEQYF
NA	TRBV4-1	NA	TRBJ2-7	TGCGCCAGCAGCCAAGGACACACGTTATCCTACGAGCAGTACTTC	CASSQGHTLSYEQYF
NA	TRBV6-1	few	TRBJ1-5	TGTGCCAGCAGTGAAGCTAACACCCATTGGACTCAGCCCCAGCATTTT	CASSEANTHWTQPQHF
NA	TRBV28	NA	TRBJ1-2	TGTGCCAGCAGGACAGGTTATGGCTACACCTTC	CASRTGYGYTF
NA	TRBV6-1	NA	TRBJ2-7	TGTGCCAGCAGTGAAGCGTTAACCGAGTACGAGCAGTACTTC	CASSEALTEYEQYF
NA	TRBV11-3	NA	TRBJ2-1	TGTGCCAGCAGCACAGGACCTGAGCAGTTCTTC	CASSTGPEQFF
TRBD1	TRBV27	NA	TRBJ2-7	TGTGCCAGCAGTGAACGGACAGGGGGACACGAGCAGTACTTC	CASSERTGGHEQYF
NA	TRBV6-5	few	TRBJ1-2	TGTGCCAGCAGTTACGGGGCTCGGAGCGATGGCTACACCTTC	CASSYGARSDGYTF
TRBD2	TRBV7-9	NA	TRBJ2-1	TGTGCCAGCAGCTCGGGACTAGCGGGAAATCATGAGCAGTTCTTC	CASSSGLAGNHEQFF
TRBD2	TRBV4-3	NA	TRBJ2-7	TGCGCCAGCAGCCCTGGCCCGACTAGCGGTTACGAGCAGTACTTC	CASSPGPTSGYEQYF
NA	TRBV2	once	TRBJ2-7	TGTGCCAGCAGTCCCCGGAAAGGGGTGGGCTACGAGCAGTACTTC	CASSPRKGVGYEQYF
NA	TRBV11-1	NA	TRBJ1-6	TGTGCCAGCAGCCTCCTGCGGGGAAAGGATAATTCACCCCTCCACTTT	CASSLLRGKDNSPLHF
NA	TRBV5-6	NA	TRBJ1-4	TGTGCCAGCAGCTTTATTGCAACTAATGAAAAACTGTTTTTT	CASSFIATNEKLFF
TRBD2	TRBV7-9	NA	TRBJ2-7	TGTGCCAGCAGCTTAAGCGGGACGAGCTCCTACGAGCAGTACTTC	CASSLSGTSSYEQYF
NA	TRBV5-4	once	TRBJ2-5	TGTGCCAGCAGCTTGGGACAGACCCAGTACTTC	CASSLGQTQYF
NA	TRBV30	few	TRBJ2-6	TGTGCCTGGACTGCTGGGGCCAACGTCCTGACTTTC	CAWTAGANVLTF
NA	TRBV19	NA	TRBJ2-1	TGTGCCAGTAGTATACCTAGCGCGGACTACAATGAGCAGTTCTTC	CASSIPSADYNEQFF
NA	TRBV10-3	NA	TRBJ2-3	TGTGCCATCAGTGGGAGGAACGAGGGGACAGATACGCAGTATTTT	CAISGRNEGTDTQYF
NA	TRBV14	NA	TRBJ2-7	TGTGCCAGCAGCCAAGAGGGACACCTAGGCTCCTACGAGCAGTACTTC	CASSQEGHLGSYEQYF
NA	TRBV6-1	NA	TRBJ2-1	TGTGCCAGCAGTGAAGAAGGGGGGGGACTGGCCCCTGGGTTCTTC	CASSEEGGGLAPGFF
NA	TRBV19	NA	TRBJ1-5	TGTGCCAGTAGTATCGAGGACAACAATCAGCCCCAGCATTTT	CASSIEDNNQPQHF